This record looks at one TCR beta chain sequence and its context. Its antigen is as yet unknown. With 60 Vbeta and 13 Jbeta primers, the PCR was carried out. Libraries were prepared by immunoSEQ multiplex PCR; TCRdb keeps only in-frame clonotypes and omits some of them. The data hold 200,000 to 250,000 clones, with about 77% observed a single time. The data were taken from a study of cytomegalovirus exposure and HLA in healthy donors. V lost 3 bases, J lost 4 bases, and 9 bases stayed unmatched. The CDR3 runs to 16 residues. Germline V gives CDR1 MRHNA, CDR2 SNTAGT. Overall study results and limits: Later work found most CMV-associated TCR beta chains apparently HLA-restricted. Associated with HLA alleles at 0.05 false discovery rate in a later analysis were over 15,000 TCR beta sequences.

The sequenced sample was PBMCs. The TCR was taken from a boy aged 10-17 years in good health and CMV-seronegative. The rearrangement joins TRBV6-4 to TRBJ2-3; 8 nucleotides agree with TRBD2. The chain's CDR3 is CASSEHSGGPSDTQYF. The CDR3 DNA reads TGTGCCAGCAGTGAACACTCGGGGGGGCCCTCAGATACGCAGTATTTT.